This TCR beta chain originates from a study of blood T cell repertoires in COVID-19. Whole-study context: Sites in the United States, Italy and Spain provided acute and convalescent COVID-19 samples. The analysed material was cDNA or gDNA that came from T cells, B-cell-depleted T cells, or PBMCs.

This CDR3 comprises 16 residues. V was trimmed by 0 bases and J by 3 bases, leaving 13 bases between them. The V gene's germline CDR1 is MNHEY and CDR2 SVGAGI. Source study methods: Amplification with reference gene primers provided the estimates of nucleated cell counts. Data came from immunoSEQ multiplex PCR; TCRdb stores just in-frame clones and leaves some out. V and J calls and clone size are given by that table; D and trimming were obtained from the DNA. The top ten hold over 3.5% of the sample, which has about 46,000 clones, around 84% seen once. The TCR comes from a man older than 75 with active COVID-19. The sample comprised peripheral blood. This chain links TRBV6-5 with TRBJ2-3, with a possible D match to TRBD2 (5 bases). The CDR3 reads CASSYSRDIGTDTQYF. The CDR3 nucleotides are TGTGCCAGCAGTTACTCTCGGGATATTGGTACAGATACGCAGTATTTT.